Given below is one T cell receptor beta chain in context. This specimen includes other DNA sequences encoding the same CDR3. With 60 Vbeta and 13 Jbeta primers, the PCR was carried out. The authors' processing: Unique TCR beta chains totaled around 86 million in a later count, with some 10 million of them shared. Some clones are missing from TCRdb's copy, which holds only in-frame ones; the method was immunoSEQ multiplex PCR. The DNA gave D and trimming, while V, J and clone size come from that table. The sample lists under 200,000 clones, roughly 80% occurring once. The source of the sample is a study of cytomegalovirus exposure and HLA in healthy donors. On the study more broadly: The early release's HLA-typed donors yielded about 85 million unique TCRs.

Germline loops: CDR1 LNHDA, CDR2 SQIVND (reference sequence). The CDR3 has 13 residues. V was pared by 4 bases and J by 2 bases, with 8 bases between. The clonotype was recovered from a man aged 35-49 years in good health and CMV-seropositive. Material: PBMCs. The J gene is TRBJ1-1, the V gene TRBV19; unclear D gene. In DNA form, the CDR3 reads TGTGCCAGTAGTAGCCGGGTAAACACTGAAGCTTTCTTT. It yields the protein CASSSRVNTEAFF.